This passage covers 14 T cell receptor beta chains from one sample sequenced in a study of blood T cell repertoires in COVID-19. Assay used: immunoSEQ multiplex PCR; TCRdb lists only in-frame clones, some missing. The table lists about 110,000 clones, around 75% of them singletons, with 0.8% to 1% in the top ten. Specimen: peripheral blood. These receptor sequences come from a human donor with acute or convalescent COVID-19. The donor label of this sample is uncertain.

This chain links TRBV10-2 with TRBJ2-2, with 7 positions matching TRBD1. There are 16 residues in the CDR3. Germline V gives CDR1 WSHSY, CDR2 SAAADI. J was trimmed by 5 bases and V by 3 bases; bases with no gene match: 9. The DNA for the CDR3 is TGCGCCAGCAGTGATGTCCGCAGGGGGTTTACCGGGGAGCTGTTTTTT. Encoded protein: CASSDVRRGFTGELFF.

This rearrangement joins TRBV5-1 to TRBJ2-1; TRBD1 aligns across 9 bases. This CDR3 has 17 amino acids. With 4 bases clipped from V and 8 bases from J, the junction kept 16 bases outside the gene matches. Germline CDR1 reads SGHRS; CDR2 reads YFSETQ. For the CDR3, the DNA is TGCGCCAGCAGCCGCGGGACAGGGTTTCAACTATCCGATGAGCAGTTCTTC. This translates into CASSRGTGFQLSDEQFF.

This sequence joins TRBV28 and TRBJ1-2; tentative D call: TRBD1 (5 bases). Germline CDR1 is MDHEN and CDR2 is SYDVKM. The V end lost 0 bases, the J end lost 7 bases, and 12 bases lay between the germline ends. The CDR3 length is 14 residues. CDR3 sequence (DNA): TGTGCCAGCAGTTTATGGGACACCTTGAGTGGCTACACCTTC. The encoded protein is CASSLWDTLSGYTF.

This clone was found once. The chain combines TRBV5-4 with TRBJ2-1; 9 positions agree with TRBD2. Per germline, CDR1 SGHNT and CDR2 YYREEE (reference sequence). The V gene end was trimmed by 2 bases and the J gene end by 8 bases; junction bases not matched to a gene: 8. CDR3 size: 15 residues. The CDR3 spells CASSFSGGSWDEQFF. The DNA for the CDR3 is TGTGCCAGCAGCTTCAGCGGGGGGTCCTGGGATGAGCAGTTCTTC.

This rearrangement joins TRBV2 to TRBJ2-4; D uncertain. Trimming cost V 4 bases and J 3 bases, with 13 bases left between them. This CDR3 has 15 amino acids. Germline lookup yields CDR1 SNHLY and CDR2 FYNNEI. CDR3 DNA sequence: TGTGCCAGCAGTGTCTGGGCGTTCGGCAAAAACATTCAGTACTTC. Translated, it gives CASSVWAFGKNIQYF.

The chain is built from TRBV5-4 and TRBJ2-5; 13 nucleotides line up with TRBD2. The J segment lost 2 bases and the V segment lost 4 bases, leaving 5 bases of the junction unmatched. This CDR3 contains 16 residues. Germline-derived CDR1 and CDR2 are SGHNT and YYREEE (reference sequence). As DNA, the CDR3 is TGTGCCAGCAGCGCCCGGACTAGCGGGGGACAAGAGACCCAGTACTTC. Protein: CASSARTSGGQETQYF.

The genes are TRBV3-1 (or the pseudogene TRBV3-2) and TRBJ1-1; D not certain. CDR1 LGHDT and CDR2 YNNKEL come from the germline V gene (reference sequence). V lost 0 bases, J lost 5 bases, and 10 bases lay in between. The CDR3 covers 14 residues. The CDR3: CASSQDTGWTEAFF. DNA of the CDR3: TGTGCCAGCAGCCAAGACACGGGGTGGACTGAAGCTTTCTTT.

The chain has TRBV27 and TRBJ1-2, with D tentatively TRBD1 (6 bases). Germline-derived CDR1 and CDR2 are MNHEY and SMNVEV (reference sequence). CDR3 length: 14 residues. V was trimmed by 5 bases and J by 7 bases, leaving 17 bases between them. The CDR3 loop reads CASSRQDRLSGYTF. Here the CDR3 DNA reads TGTGCCAGCAGTAGACAGGATCGCCTCTCTGGCTACACCTTC.

The gene calls are TRBV7-8 and TRBJ2-5; the D gene is possibly TRBD2 (6 bases). Germline CDR1 SGHVS, CDR2 FQNEAQ. The CDR3 loop spans 16 amino acids. Trimming removed 5 bases from V and 1 base from J, with 17 bases in between. CDR3 sequence: CASSKTSVGFQETQYF. In DNA, the CDR3 is TGTGCCAGCAGCAAGACTAGTGTGGGCTTCCAAGAGACCCAGTACTTC.

The chain uses TRBV6-6 and TRBJ1-1; 8 nucleotides line up with TRBD1. V dropped 0 bases and J dropped 7; count of bases not matched to a gene: 4. The germline V gene encodes CDR1 MNHNY and CDR2 SVGAGI (reference sequence). This CDR3 is 14 amino acids long. CDR3 DNA: TGTGCCAGCAGTTACTCTTCAGGGGGCGGTGAAGCTTTCTTT. This gives the protein CASSYSSGGGEAFF.

This clone was seen once. This chain connects TRBV5-4 to TRBJ1-1, with 9 bases that match TRBD1. CDR3 length: 14 amino acids. Looked up from germline, CDR1 is SGHNT and CDR2 is YYREEE (reference sequence). V lost 5 bases and J lost 8; bases outside the gene matches: 10. CDR3 in DNA: TGTGCCAGCAGACCCGGGACAGGGTCCCTCGAAGCTTTCTTT. It specifies CASRPGTGSLEAFF.

This clone appeared a few times. The V call is TRBV7-2, the J call TRBJ2-1; 10 bases fit TRBD1. Germline V gene data show CDR1 as SGHTA and CDR2 as FQGNSA. V lost 1 base to trimming and J lost 8 bases; unmatched junction nucleotides: 5. The CDR3 totals 15 residues. The CDR3, as DNA: TGTGCCAGCAGCTTAGGTGGGACAGGGGATTATGAGCAGTTCTTC. It codes for CASSLGGTGDYEQFF. The entire variable domain, with the rest obtained from reference TRBV7-2 and TRBJ2-1, is as follows: GAGVSQSPSNKVTEKGKDVELRCDPISGHTALYWYRQSLGQGLEFLIYFQGNSAPDKSGLPSDRFSAERTGGSVSTLTIQRTQQEDSAVYLCASSLGGTGDYEQFFGPGTRLTVL.

This clone was seen a handful of times. An end of the junction does not agree with germline; a read error may underlie this. The chain joins TRBV7-7 to TRBJ2-2, with D tentatively TRBD2 (6 bases). The germline V gene has CDR1 SSHAT and CDR2 FNYEAQ (reference sequence). The CDR3 is 16 amino acids. Here the CDR3 reads CASSPSGAAGTGELFF. The CDR3 DNA reads as TGTGCTAGCAGCCCCTCAGGAGCCGCGGGGACCGGGGAGCTGTTTTTT. Full variable domain (remainder filled in from reference TRBV7-7 and TRBJ2-2): GAGVSQSPRYKVTKRGQDVTLRCDPISSHATLYWYQQALGQGPEFLTYFNYEAQPDKSGLPSDRFSAERPEGSISTLTIQRTEQRDSAMYRCASSPSGAAGTGELFFGEGSRLTVL.

CDR3 nucleotides: TGTGCCTGGAGCGGCGGGACAGGGTCTAACTATGGCTACACCTTC. This sequence encodes CAWSGGTGSNYGYTF. The chain employs TRBV30 and TRBJ1-2; 9 positions agree with TRBD1. Trimming cost V 3 bases and J 0 bases; bases outside gene matches: 5. Germline V CDR1 and CDR2: GTSNPN, SVGIG (reference sequence). The CDR3 is 15 residues long.